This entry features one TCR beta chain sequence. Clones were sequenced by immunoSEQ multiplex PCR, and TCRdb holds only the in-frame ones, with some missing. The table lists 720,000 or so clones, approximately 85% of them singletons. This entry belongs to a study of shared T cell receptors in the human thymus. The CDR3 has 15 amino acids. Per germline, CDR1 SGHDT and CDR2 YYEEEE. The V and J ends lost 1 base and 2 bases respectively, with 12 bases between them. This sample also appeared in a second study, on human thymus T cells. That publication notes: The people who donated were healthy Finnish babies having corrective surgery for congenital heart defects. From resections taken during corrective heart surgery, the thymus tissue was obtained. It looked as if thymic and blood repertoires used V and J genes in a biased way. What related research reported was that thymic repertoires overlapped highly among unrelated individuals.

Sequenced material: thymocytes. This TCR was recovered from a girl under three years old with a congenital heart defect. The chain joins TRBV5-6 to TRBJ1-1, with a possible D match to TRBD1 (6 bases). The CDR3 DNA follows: TGTGCCAGCAGCTTGCGGGGGGCTGGAAACACTGAAGCTTTCTTT. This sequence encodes CASSLRGAGNTEAFF.